These T cell receptor beta chains were read from a single sample in a study of T-cell reconstitution after alpha-beta-depleted transplantation in children. Each CDR3 protein gets one entry after TCRdb re-called the PCR reads with MiXCR. Among 380,000 or so distinct CDR3 sequences listed, 10% to 15% were seen once. This specimen was PBMCs, taken from the stem cell graft. The receptors derive from a human donor who donated a stem cell graft to a child with Fanconi anemia. Both conserved end residues are part of each CDR3. Each record gives: V gene, J gene, clone size, D gene, CDR3 DNA, CDR3 protein. A D gene is named only where the DNA matches it firmly. Not all rows give a size; the values are once, few, many and, for expanded clones, a class.

>TRBV6-2/TRBV6-3|TRBJ2-3|many|TRBD2
TGTGCCAGCAGTCCCGTAAAGTCCCCTTTAGCGGGGGGGCCGAACACAGATACGCAGTATTTT
CASSPVKSPLAGGPNTDTQYF
>TRBV7-2|TRBJ1-2|.|.
TGTGCCAGCAGCCCGCCTACGAGAAATATTTATGGCTACACCTTC
CASSPPTRNIYGYTF
>TRBV12-3/TRBV12-4|TRBJ2-5|many|TRBD1
TGTGCCAGCAGTCTCGGACAGGGAGCAGAGACCCAGTACTTC
CASSLGQGAETQYF
>TRBV7-9|TRBJ2-6|many|.
TGTGCCAGCATTCTCGCTGGGGCCAACGTCCTGACTTTC
CASILAGANVLTF
>TRBV10-3|TRBJ1-1|few|.
TGTGCCATCAGGGACGACGTTGGCGGGAACACTGAAGCTTTCTTT
CAIRDDVGGNTEAFF
>TRBV13|TRBJ2-7|.|.
TGTGCCAGCAGCTTAGATTCGGGACAAAACGAGCAGTACTTC
CASSLDSGQNEQYF
>TRBV5-6|TRBJ1-4|.|.
TGTGCCAGCAGCTTGAAGGGAGGGGTAACTAATGAAAAACTGTTTTTT
CASSLKGGVTNEKLFF
>TRBV6-5|TRBJ2-2|.|.
TGTGCCAGCAGTTACTCCCCGGGGGGCGACACCGGGGAGCTGTTTTTT
CASSYSPGGDTGELFF
>TRBV11-2|TRBJ2-1|few|TRBD2
TGTGCCAGCAGCTTAGTAAAGGGGACTAGCCCTGTGATGTTCTTC
CASSLVKGTSPVMFF
>TRBV3-1|TRBJ1-3|few|.
TGTGCCAGCAGCCTCAACAGGGATACTGGAAACACCATATATTTT
CASSLNRDTGNTIYF
>TRBV7-3|TRBJ2-3|many|.
TGTGCCAGCAGCTTAACGCCAGATACGCAGTATTTT
CASSLTPDTQYF
>TRBV5-1|TRBJ2-7|.|TRBD1
TGCGCCAGCAGCGGGACAGGGGCCCGCGGGGGCGAGCAGTACTTC
CASSGTGARGGEQYF
>TRBV6-2/TRBV6-3|TRBJ2-7|many|TRBD1
TGTGCCAGCAGTAACAGGGGTGCGCCCTACGAGCAGTACTTC
CASSNRGAPYEQYF
>TRBV6-1|TRBJ2-6|few|.
TGTGCCAGTACCACTAGCTCTGGGGCCAACGTCCTGACTTTC
CASTTSSGANVLTF
>TRBV9|TRBJ2-2|many|TRBD1
TGTGCCAGCAGCGTAGGAGGGACAGGGTCCGGGGAGCTGTTTTTT
CASSVGGTGSGELFF
>TRBV2|TRBJ1-1|few|.
TGTGCCAGCAGTGCGGTACAGGAAGCTTTCTTT
CASSAVQEAFF
>TRBV5-1|TRBJ2-4|many|TRBD2
TGCGCCAGCAGCTTGACTAGCGGTACCAAAAACATTCAGTACTTC
CASSLTSGTKNIQYF
>TRBV2|TRBJ1-4|few|.
TGTGCCAGCAGTGAGGGGGTAGCCAATGAAAAACTGTTTTTT
CASSEGVANEKLFF
>TRBV12-3/TRBV12-4|TRBJ2-7|.|TRBD2
TGTGCCAGCAGTTTCGCTCGGGGGGGCCGTTGGGGCTACGAGCAGTACTTC
CASSFARGGRWGYEQYF
>TRBV6-2/TRBV6-3|TRBJ1-5|few|.
TGTGCCAGCAGCCCCGAATATCAGCCCCAGCATTTT
CASSPEYQPQHF